Shown below are 16 T cell receptor beta chains from a single sample sequenced in a study of beta chain features in type 1 diabetes. What was sequenced were expressed TCRB transcripts, since all of the isolated RNA had been reverse transcribed. The table came from immunoSEQ multiplex PCR; TCRdb's copy has only in-frame clones and leaves some out. There are 680,000 or so clones in the sample; 15% to 19% occur only once, and 0.093% lies in the top ten. Sequencing used naive CD4+ T cells from blood. All receptors derive from a man aged 18-30 years in good health.

There are a few counts of this clone. The rearrangement joins TRBV6-6 to TRBJ1-3; D unresolved. The CDR3 is 15 amino acids. Trimming shortened V by 5 bases and J by 2 bases, and 13 bases separated the two germline ends. CDR1 is MNHNY and CDR2 is SVGAGI in the germline V gene (reference sequence). The CDR3 loop reads CASSQTALAGNTIYF. The DNA of the CDR3 is TGTGCCAGCAGTCAAACAGCCCTCGCTGGAAACACCATATATTTT.

Only a few counts were recorded for this clone. This chain uses TRBV4-2 with TRBJ2-1; the match to TRBD1 covers 8 bases. Germline loops: CDR1 LGHNA, CDR2 YNFKEQ. The V segment lost 0 bases and the J segment 6 bases; nucleotides outside the gene matches: 10. This CDR3 contains 17 residues. CDR3 sequence reads: CASSQERQGYGINEQFF. Here the CDR3 DNA reads TGTGCCAGCAGCCAAGAACGACAGGGGTATGGCATCAATGAGCAGTTCTTC.

This clone was counted only a few times. The chain has TRBV27 and TRBJ2-3, with 13 bases lining up with TRBD2. CDR3 size: 17 residues. The germline CDR1 and CDR2 sequences are MNHEY and SMNVEV (reference sequence). Germline trimming cut 6 bases from V and 0 bases from J; bases unmatched to any gene: 6. CDR3 residues: CASRRLAGGASTDTQYF. Written as DNA, the CDR3 is TGTGCCAGCAGACGACTAGCGGGAGGAGCTAGCACAGATACGCAGTATTTT.

The V call is TRBV6-5, the J call TRBJ2-3, with D uncertain. The V end was cut by 4 bases, the J end by 2 bases, with 16 bases between. The length of the CDR3 is 16 residues. Germline-derived CDR1 and CDR2 are MNHEY and SVGAGI. The CDR3 nucleotides are TGTGCCAGCAGTTCGTGGAGCCTCGCCTTCACAGATACGCAGTATTTT. It is translated as CASSSWSLAFTDTQYF.

This clone was detected only a few times. This rearrangement joins TRBV7-2 to TRBJ2-5; no definite D call. V lost 1 base, J lost 5 bases, and 14 bases lay in between. Germline lookup yields CDR1 SGHTA and CDR2 FQGNSA. The CDR3 extends over 15 amino acids. CDR3 coding DNA: TGTGCCAGCAGCTTAGTAGGCCTCCTGCGGGAGACCCAGTACTTC. It yields the protein CASSLVGLLRETQYF.

V gene TRBV6-6 combines with J gene TRBJ2-5, with D perhaps given as TRBD1 or TRBD2 (5 bases each). Trimming removed 7 bases at V and 2 bases at J, with 14 bases between. There are 14 residues in the CDR3. Germline V lookup: CDR1 MNHNY, CDR2 SVGAGI (reference sequence). This chain's CDR3 is CASTTSGAQETQYF. For the CDR3, the DNA is TGTGCCAGCACTACCTCCGGGGCACAAGAGACCCAGTACTTC.

V gene TRBV19 combines with J gene TRBJ2-7; D unclear. V lost 0 bases to trimming and J lost 4 bases, with 22 bases between them. From germline, CDR1 is LNHDA and CDR2 SQIVND (reference sequence). This CDR3 contains 18 residues. The CDR3 here is CASSIDLDQKPRTYEQYF. DNA for the CDR3: TGTGCCAGTAGTATAGATCTCGACCAAAAGCCTCGGACGTACGAGCAGTACTTC.

The gene calls are TRBV5-1 and TRBJ2-7, with TRBD2 identical over 8 bases. Trimming took 8 bases from V and 4 from J; bases not matched to a gene: 8. The CDR3 extends over 13 amino acids. Germline-derived CDR1 and CDR2 are SGHRS and YFSETQ. The CDR3: CASSYSGVYEQYF. The CDR3 nucleotides are TGCGCCAGTTCATATAGCGGGGTTTACGAGCAGTACTTC.

The chain carries TRBV30 and TRBJ1-2, with TRBD1 as a possible D gene (6 bases). V lost 0 bases, J lost 7 bases, and 6 bases lay in between. This CDR3 has 11 residues. Germline loops: CDR1 GTSNPN, CDR2 SVGIG (reference sequence). The CDR3 sequence: CAWSVGAGYTF. The CDR3 DNA reads TGTGCCTGGAGTGTGGGGGCTGGCTACACCTTC.

V and J are TRBV9 and TRBJ1-2, with D hard to call. CDR3 length: 12 residues. V shed 4 bases and J shed 4 bases, with 8 bases lying between them. Germline assignment: CDR1 SGDLS and CDR2 YYNGEE. Here the CDR3 DNA reads TGTGCCAGCAGCACTGAAACCTATGGCTACACCTTC. Its translation: CASSTETYGYTF.

This clone was found a few times. This chain links TRBV18 with TRBJ1-1; no firm D call. Deletions cut 7 bases from V and 0 bases from J, with 9 bases between. CDR1 KGHSH and CDR2 LQKENI come from the germline V gene. The CDR3 loop spans 13 amino acids. CDR3 sequence reads: CASFSGMNTEAFF. For the CDR3, the DNA is TGTGCCAGCTTCAGTGGTATGAACACTGAAGCTTTCTTT.

The V and J genes are TRBV27 and TRBJ1-1; 8 positions match TRBD1. CDR1 MNHEY and CDR2 SMNVEV come from the germline V gene (reference sequence). Unmatched junction bases numbered 5, after V lost 1 base and J lost 4 bases. The CDR3 contains 15 residues. The CDR3 DNA is TGTGCCAGCAGTTTATACAGGGGGAGTGGCACTGAAGCTTTCTTT. This translates into CASSLYRGSGTEAFF.

This clone was detected a few times. This chain uses TRBV7-2 with TRBJ2-3; TRBD2 matches at 13 bases. Trimming at V came to 4 bases and at J to 6 bases, leaving 10 bases not matched to a gene. The CDR3 sequence is 17 residues long. Germline lookup yields CDR1 SGHTA and CDR2 FQGNSA. The CDR3 reads CASSSPRTSGRHDTQYF. CDR3 in DNA: TGTGCCAGCAGCTCACCACGGACTAGCGGGAGACACGATACGCAGTATTTT. The full variable domain, completed using reference TRBV7-2 and TRBJ2-3, is GAGVSQSPSNKVTEKGKDVELRCDPISGHTALYWYRQSLGQGLEFLIYFQGNSAPDKSGLPSDRFSAERTGGSVSTLTIQRTQQEDSAVYLCASSSPRTSGRHDTQYFGPGTRLTVL.

The chain employs TRBV9 and TRBJ1-1; D gene ambiguous. CDR1 is SGDLS and CDR2 is YYNGEE in the germline V gene. The CDR3 covers 15 residues. V was trimmed by 0 bases and J by 1 base, leaving 10 bases between them. The CDR3 region is CASSVDRASNTEAFF. The CDR3 nucleotides read TGTGCCAGCAGCGTAGATAGGGCCTCGAACACTGAAGCTTTCTTT.

The rearrangement joins TRBV7-9 to TRBJ2-1; possible D gene TRBD1, 6 bases. This CDR3 spans 11 amino acids. Germline CDR1 SEHNR, CDR2 FQNEAQ (reference sequence). V was clipped by 3 bases and J by 10 bases, with 7 bases between them. The CDR3 sequence is CASSLRGEQFF. For the CDR3, the DNA is TGTGCCAGCAGCTTGAGGGGGGAGCAGTTCTTC.

The V and J genes are TRBV5-5 and TRBJ2-5, with 7 bases identical to TRBD1. CDR1 and CDR2 from the germline V gene are SGHKS and YYEKEE (reference sequence). The CDR3 runs 15 residues. The V and J ends lost 0 bases and 0 bases, in that order; junction bases with no gene match: 2. The CDR3 here is CASSLGDRDQETQYF. CDR3 coding DNA: TGTGCCAGCAGCTTGGGTGACAGGGACCAAGAGACCCAGTACTTC.